The 18 T cell receptor beta chains below were found in one sample sequenced in a study of shared clonotypes between healthy human individuals. Generated by immunoSEQ multiplex PCR, the TCRdb table keeps only in-frame clones and is missing some. The data hold some 2 million clones, with about 95% observed a single time. CD45RO-negative, CCR7-selected cells formed the naive CD8 fraction, which excluded terminally differentiated effector memory CD45RA+ cells. Source material: naive CD8+ T cells sorted from blood. These receptor sequences come from a man aged 18 to 30 in good health.

The V call is TRBV19, the J call TRBJ1-2, with D perhaps matching TRBD1 (5 bases). V was shortened by 1 base and J by 3 bases, with 9 bases between the two germline ends. The CDR3 length is 14 residues. Looked up from germline, CDR1 is LNHDA and CDR2 is SQIVND (reference sequence). CDR3 protein: CASSIGARDYGYTF. The CDR3, as DNA: TGTGCCAGTAGTATAGGGGCCAGGGACTATGGCTACACCTTC.

The rearrangement uses TRBV25-1 and TRBJ1-1; D call uncertain. With 8 bases removed from V and 5 bases from J, the gap between germline ends came to 9 bases. The CDR3 covers 11 residues. The germline gives CDR1 MGHDK, CDR2 SYGVNS. CDR3 sequence (DNA): TGTGCCAGCGGGCCGGCGACTGAAGCTTTCTTT. It is translated as CASGPATEAFF.

Details on this clone: The sample has other DNA sequences that encode this CDR3 too. The J gene is TRBJ2-7, the V gene TRBV19; D perhaps matches TRBD2 (5 bases). V gave up 5 bases and J gave up 0 bases, with 8 bases separating them. Germline-derived CDR1 and CDR2 are LNHDA and SQIVND (reference sequence). The CDR3 contains 13 residues. CDR3 in DNA: TGTGCCAGTAGTTTCGGACTCTCCTACGAGCAGTACTTC. Translation gives CASSFGLSYEQYF.

This rearrangement joins TRBV5-1 to TRBJ2-3; 7 positions agree with TRBD2. The CDR3 has 20 amino acids. Germline CDR1 is SGHRS and CDR2 is YFSETQ. V gave up 0 bases and J gave up 4 bases; unmatched junction bases: 20. As DNA, the CDR3 is TGCGCCAGCAGCTTGGCCAGGCTAGCGGAGGGCCCCGGGCGGCCAGATACGCAGTATTTT. This sequence encodes CASSLARLAEGPGRPDTQYF.

The chain links TRBV30 to TRBJ2-1; D not resolved. CDR1 GTSNPN and CDR2 SVGIG come from the germline V gene (reference sequence). Trimming took off 0 bases at V and 8 bases at J, with 26 bases between the two ends. The length of the CDR3 is 18 residues. The CDR3 DNA reads TGTGCCTGGAGTGTAGTTAGAGCCATGATTCTTGCGTCGCATGAGCAGTTCTTC. As protein: CAWSVVRAMILASHEQFF.

The V and J genes are TRBV25-1 and TRBJ2-5; D remains unclear. Trimming took 0 bases from V and 5 from J, leaving 22 bases between them. Germline V gene sequence: CDR1 MGHDK, CDR2 SYGVNS. The CDR3 contains 18 residues. The CDR3 spells CASSEYVGLEISWETQYF. The CDR3 DNA is TGTGCCAGCAGTGAATATGTAGGCTTGGAGATTTCATGGGAGACCCAGTACTTC. Complete variable domain (other parts from reference TRBV25-1 and TRBJ2-5): EADIYQTPRYLVIGTGKKITLECSQTMGHDKMYWYQQDPGMELHLIHYSYGVNSTEKGDLSSESTVSRIRTEHFPLTLESARPSHTSQYLCASSEYVGLEISWETQYFGPGTRLLVL.

The V call is TRBV2, the J call TRBJ2-2, with D hard to call. In germline, CDR1 is SNHLY, CDR2 FYNNEI. The CDR3 runs to 14 residues. Trimming left V 3 bases short and J 6 bases short, with 11 bases between. In nucleotides, the CDR3 is TGTGCCAGCAGTGAGGTGCAACGGGCCGGGGAGCTGTTTTTT. As protein: CASSEVQRAGELFF.

CDR3 in amino acids: CASSSQPGQGASPSYEQYF. CDR3 DNA sequence: TGTGCCAGCAGCTCCCAACCGGGACAGGGGGCTTCACCCTCCTACGAGCAGTACTTC. The chain employs TRBV7-9 and TRBJ2-7, with TRBD1 identical over 12 bases. The V segment lost 4 bases and the J segment 0 bases; nucleotides outside the gene matches: 13. The germline V gene encodes CDR1 SEHNR and CDR2 FQNEAQ (reference sequence). This CDR3 has 19 amino acids. Complete variable domain (other parts from reference TRBV7-9 and TRBJ2-7): DTGVSQNPRHKITKRGQNVTFRCDPISEHNRLYWYRQTLGQGPEFLTYFQNEAQLEKSRLLSDRFSAERPKGSFSTLEIQRTEQGDSAMYLCASSSQPGQGASPSYEQYFGPGTRLTVT.

This clone was observed once. V usage is TRBV7-9 and J usage is TRBJ1-1, with a weak D call TRBD1 (5 bases). CDR3 size: 17 residues. CDR1 and CDR2 from the germline V gene are SEHNR and FQNEAQ (reference sequence). Trimming took 1 base from V and 0 from J, leaving 15 bases between them. In DNA, the CDR3 is TGTGCCAGCAGCTTAGGAATAACCGGGACCATGAACACTGAAGCTTTCTTT. The encoded protein is CASSLGITGTMNTEAFF.

The CDR3, as DNA: TGTGCCAGCAACCATAAGCGGGAGTCGGATACGCAGTATTTT. As protein: CASNHKRESDTQYF. This chain joins TRBV28 and TRBJ2-3; 8 nucleotides line up with TRBD2. CDR1 and CDR2 from the germline V gene are MDHEN and SYDVKM. The V segment lost 7 bases and the J segment 6 bases; nucleotides outside the gene matches: 9. The CDR3 contains 14 residues. Together with reference TRBV28 and TRBJ2-3, the CDR3 gives the full variable domain: DVKVTQSSRYLVKRTGEKVFLECVQDMDHENMFWYRQDPGLGLRLIYFSYDVKMKEKGDIPEGYSVSREKKERFSLILESASTNQTSMYLCASNHKRESDTQYFGPGTRLTVL.

The chain is built from TRBV5-1 and TRBJ2-7, with 7 bases aligning to TRBD2. This CDR3 is 16 amino acids long. Germline V gives CDR1 SGHRS, CDR2 YFSETQ. After removal of 2 bases from V and 0 bases from J, the junction contained 8 bases not matched to a gene. The CDR3 spells CASSFTGSSGSYEQYF. In DNA, the CDR3 is TGCGCCAGCAGCTTCACTGGGTCTAGCGGCTCCTACGAGCAGTACTTC.

The chain is built from TRBV7-2 and TRBJ1-5; the match to TRBD1 covers 8 bases. Germline values: CDR1 SGHTA, CDR2 FQGNSA. The CDR3 covers 15 residues. J lost 6 bases, V lost 5 bases, and 9 bases had no gene match. The CDR3 loop is CASSLDRGSGQPQHF. CDR3 DNA: TGTGCCAGCAGCCTAGACAGGGGATCGGGTCAGCCCCAGCATTTT. Supplemented by reference TRBV7-2 and TRBJ1-5, the full variable domain reads GAGVSQSPSNKVTEKGKDVELRCDPISGHTALYWYRQSLGQGLEFLIYFQGNSAPDKSGLPSDRFSAERTGGSVSTLTIQRTQQEDSAVYLCASSLDRGSGQPQHFGDGTRLSIL.

The chain carries TRBV6-1 and TRBJ2-1; 8 nucleotides agree with TRBD2. With V trimmed by 11 bases and J by 9 bases, 9 bases remained unmatched. Germline CDR1 and CDR2: MNHNS and SASEGT. The CDR3 is made up of 12 amino acids. The CDR3 here is CASLQRGSEQFF. For the CDR3, the DNA is TGTGCCTCTCTACAGCGGGGGTCTGAGCAGTTCTTC.

V usage is TRBV6-6 and J usage is TRBJ2-7; TRBD1 matches at 9 bases. Unmatched junction bases numbered 7, after V lost 4 bases and J lost 6 bases. This CDR3 spans 14 amino acids. CDR1 is MNHNY, CDR2 SVGAGI, per germline (reference sequence). CDR3 sequence (DNA): TGTGCCAGCAGTTGGGGACAGGGTATGGGCGAGCAGTACTTC. This translates into CASSWGQGMGEQYF.

On this clone itself: Other nucleotide sequences in the sample specify the same CDR3. V usage is TRBV7-9 and J usage is TRBJ2-7; D is unresolved. V was clipped by 0 bases and J by 4 bases, with 7 bases between them. There are 13 residues in the CDR3. The germline V gene has CDR1 SEHNR and CDR2 FQNEAQ (reference sequence). CDR3 protein: CASSLAGLYEQYF. The CDR3 bases are TGTGCCAGCAGCTTAGCCGGTTTGTACGAGCAGTACTTC.

The chain uses TRBV28 and TRBJ1-4; the D gene is possibly TRBD1 (5 bases). CDR3 length equals 15 residues. Germline V gene data show CDR1 as MDHEN and CDR2 as SYDVKM. Between the trimmed V and J ends, which lost 6 bases and 5 bases, there was a span of 16 bases. The DNA for the CDR3 is TGTGCCAGCAGCCCGTTCGGGGCGAAAAATGAAAAACTGTTTTTT. Translation: CASSPFGAKNEKLFF.

The chain is built from TRBV4-1 and TRBJ2-5; 9 bases match TRBD1. Germline V gives CDR1 MGHRA, CDR2 YSYEKL. Trimming removed 0 bases from V and 5 bases from J; junction bases left unmatched: 7. The CDR3 has 16 amino acids. CDR3 nucleotides: TGCGCCAGCAGCCAAGACCGGGACAGGGTGCGGGAGACCCAGTACTTC. It specifies CASSQDRDRVRETQYF.

Notes on this clone: This same CDR3 is encoded by further DNA sequences in the sample. V is TRBV19 and J is TRBJ1-3; D unresolved. Germline V gene data show CDR1 as LNHDA and CDR2 as SQIVND (reference sequence). V was shortened by 5 bases and J by 0 bases, with 11 bases between the two germline ends. The length of the CDR3 is 15 residues. CDR3 sequence reads: CASSPASYSGNTIYF. In DNA form, the CDR3 reads TGTGCCAGTAGTCCCGCTAGTTACTCTGGAAACACCATATATTTT. The entire variable domain, with the rest obtained from reference TRBV19 and TRBJ1-3, is as follows: DGGITQSPKYLFRKEGQNVTLSCEQNLNHDAMYWYRQDPGQGLRLIYYSQIVNDFQKGDIAEGYSVSREKKESFPLTVTSAQKNPTAFYLCASSPASYSGNTIYFGEGSWLTVV.